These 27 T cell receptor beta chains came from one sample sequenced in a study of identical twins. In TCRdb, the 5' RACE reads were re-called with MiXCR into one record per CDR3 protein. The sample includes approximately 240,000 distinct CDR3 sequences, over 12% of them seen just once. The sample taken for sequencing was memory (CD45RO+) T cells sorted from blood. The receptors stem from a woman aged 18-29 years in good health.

CDR3 protein: CASSQEGWQAEYEQYF. The DNA for the CDR3 is TGTGCCAGCAGCCAAGAGGGCTGGCAGGCGGAGTACGAGCAGTACTTC. V and J are TRBV3-1 and TRBJ2-7; no clear D. Germline CDR1 is LGHDT and CDR2 is YNNKEL (reference sequence). V was pared by 0 bases and J by 4 bases, with 16 bases between. The CDR3 contains 16 residues.

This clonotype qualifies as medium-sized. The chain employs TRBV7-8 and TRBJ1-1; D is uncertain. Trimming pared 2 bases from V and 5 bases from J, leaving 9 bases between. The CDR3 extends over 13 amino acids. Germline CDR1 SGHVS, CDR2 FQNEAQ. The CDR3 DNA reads TGTGCCAGCAGCTTACAGGCGAGGACTGAAGCTTTCTTT. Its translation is CASSLQARTEAFF.

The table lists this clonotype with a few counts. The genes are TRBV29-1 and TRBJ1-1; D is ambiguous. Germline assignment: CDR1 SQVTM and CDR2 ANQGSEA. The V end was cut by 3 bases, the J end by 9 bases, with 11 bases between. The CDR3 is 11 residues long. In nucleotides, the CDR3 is TGCAGCGTTGAGGGCCGGGCACAAGCTTTCTTT. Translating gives CSVEGRAQAFF.

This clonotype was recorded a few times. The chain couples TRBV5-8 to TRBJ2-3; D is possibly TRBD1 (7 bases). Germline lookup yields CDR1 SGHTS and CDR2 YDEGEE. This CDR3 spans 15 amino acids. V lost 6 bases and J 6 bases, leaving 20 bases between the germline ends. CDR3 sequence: CASTPGDSASDTQYF. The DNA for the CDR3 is TGTGCCAGCACCCCGGGGGACAGCGCGTCTGATACGCAGTATTTT.

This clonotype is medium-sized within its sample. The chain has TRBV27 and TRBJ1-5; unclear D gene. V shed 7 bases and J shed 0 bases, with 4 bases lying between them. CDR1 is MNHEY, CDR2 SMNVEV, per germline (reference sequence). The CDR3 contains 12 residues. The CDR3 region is CASKASNQPQHF. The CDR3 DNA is TGTGCCAGCAAGGCTAGCAATCAGCCCCAGCATTTT.

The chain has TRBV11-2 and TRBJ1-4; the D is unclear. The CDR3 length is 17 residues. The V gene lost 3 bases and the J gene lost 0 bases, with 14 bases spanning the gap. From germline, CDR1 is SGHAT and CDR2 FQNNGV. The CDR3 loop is CASSFSLGFTTNEKLFF. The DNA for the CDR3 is TGTGCCAGCAGCTTTTCATTGGGCTTCACAACTAATGAAAAACTGTTTTTT.

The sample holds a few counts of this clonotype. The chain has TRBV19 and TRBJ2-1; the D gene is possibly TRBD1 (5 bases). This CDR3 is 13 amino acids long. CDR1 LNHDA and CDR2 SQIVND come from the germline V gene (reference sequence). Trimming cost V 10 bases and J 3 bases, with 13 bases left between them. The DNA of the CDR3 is TGTGCCACTCGGACAAGGGGCTACAATGAGCAGTTCTTC. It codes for CATRTRGYNEQFF.

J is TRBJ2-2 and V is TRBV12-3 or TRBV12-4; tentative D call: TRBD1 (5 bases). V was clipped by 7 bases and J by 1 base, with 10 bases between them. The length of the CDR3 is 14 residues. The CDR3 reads CASNTQGNTGELFF. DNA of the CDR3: TGTGCCAGCAATACCCAGGGGAACACCGGGGAGCTGTTTTTT.

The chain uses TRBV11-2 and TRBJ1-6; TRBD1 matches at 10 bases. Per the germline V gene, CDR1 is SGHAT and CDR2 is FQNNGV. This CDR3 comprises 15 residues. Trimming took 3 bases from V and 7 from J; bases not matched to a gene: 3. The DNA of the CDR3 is TGTGCCAGCAGCTTGACGACAGGGGGCAATTCACCCCTCCACTTT. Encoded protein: CASSLTTGGNSPLHF.

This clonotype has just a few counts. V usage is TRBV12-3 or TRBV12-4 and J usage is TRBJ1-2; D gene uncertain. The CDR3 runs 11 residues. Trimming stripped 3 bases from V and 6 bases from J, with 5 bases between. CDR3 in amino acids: CASSFGDGYTF. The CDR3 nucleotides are TGTGCCAGCAGTTTCGGGGATGGCTACACCTTC.

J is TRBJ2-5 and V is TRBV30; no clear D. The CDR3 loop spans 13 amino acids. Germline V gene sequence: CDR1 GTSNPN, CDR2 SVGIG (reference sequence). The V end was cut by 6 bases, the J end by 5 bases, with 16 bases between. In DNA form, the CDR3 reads TGTGCCTGTGCAGCGAACTCAGTGGAGACCCAGTACTTC. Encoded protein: CACAANSVETQYF.

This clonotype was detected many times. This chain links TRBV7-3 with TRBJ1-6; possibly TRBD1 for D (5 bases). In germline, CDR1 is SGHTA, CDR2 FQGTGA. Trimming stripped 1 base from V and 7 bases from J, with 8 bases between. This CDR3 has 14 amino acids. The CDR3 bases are TGTGCCAGCAGCTTAATAGGGGAAAATTCACCCCTCCACTTT. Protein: CASSLIGENSPLHF.

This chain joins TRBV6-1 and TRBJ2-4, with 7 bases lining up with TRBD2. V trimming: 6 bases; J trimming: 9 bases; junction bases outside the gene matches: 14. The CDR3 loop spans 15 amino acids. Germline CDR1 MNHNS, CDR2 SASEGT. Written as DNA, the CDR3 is TGTGCCAGCAGACGCACTGACACGGGGGGAGGCATTCAGTACTTC. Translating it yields CASRRTDTGGGIQYF.

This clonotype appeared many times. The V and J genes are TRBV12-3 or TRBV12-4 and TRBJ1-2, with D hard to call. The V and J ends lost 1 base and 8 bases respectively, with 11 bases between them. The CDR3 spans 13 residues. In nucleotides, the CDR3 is TGTGCCAGCAGTTTAGGGGGTCTGGGGGGCTACACCTTC. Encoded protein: CASSLGGLGGYTF.

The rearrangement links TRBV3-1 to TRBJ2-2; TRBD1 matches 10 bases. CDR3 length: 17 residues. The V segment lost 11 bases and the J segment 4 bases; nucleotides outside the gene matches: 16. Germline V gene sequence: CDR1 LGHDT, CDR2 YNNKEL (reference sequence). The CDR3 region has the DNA TGTGCCTGCTGCCAAGATCCGGGACAGGGGTCCACCGGGGAGCTGTTTTTT. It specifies CACCQDPGQGSTGELFF.

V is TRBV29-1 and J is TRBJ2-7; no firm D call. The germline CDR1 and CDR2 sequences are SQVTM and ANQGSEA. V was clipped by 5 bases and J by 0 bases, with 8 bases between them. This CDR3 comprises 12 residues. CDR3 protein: CSVWTSSYEQYF. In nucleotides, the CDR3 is TGCAGCGTTTGGACCAGCTCCTACGAGCAGTACTTC.

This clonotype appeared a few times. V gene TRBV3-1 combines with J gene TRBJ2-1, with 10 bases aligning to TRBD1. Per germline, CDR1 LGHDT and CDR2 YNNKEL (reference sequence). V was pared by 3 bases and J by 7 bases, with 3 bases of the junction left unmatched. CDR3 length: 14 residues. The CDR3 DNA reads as TGTGCCAGCAGCCAGAGGACAGGGGGGAATGAGCAGTTCTTC. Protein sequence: CASSQRTGGNEQFF.

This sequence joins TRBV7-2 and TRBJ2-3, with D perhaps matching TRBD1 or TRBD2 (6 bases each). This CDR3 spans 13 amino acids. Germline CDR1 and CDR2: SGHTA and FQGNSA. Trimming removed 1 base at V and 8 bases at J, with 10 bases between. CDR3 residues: CASSLGGARTQYF. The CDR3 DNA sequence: TGTGCCAGCAGCTTAGGGGGGGCCCGTACGCAGTATTTT.

CDR3 amino acids: CSARDRRGRTEAFF. The CDR3 DNA is TGCAGTGCTAGAGATAGACGGGGGCGCACTGAAGCTTTCTTT. This chain links TRBV20-1 with TRBJ1-1; D might be TRBD1 (6 bases). V lost 0 bases and J lost 4, with 12 bases in between. The CDR3 length is 14 residues. The germline V gene encodes CDR1 DFQATT and CDR2 SNEGSKA (reference sequence).

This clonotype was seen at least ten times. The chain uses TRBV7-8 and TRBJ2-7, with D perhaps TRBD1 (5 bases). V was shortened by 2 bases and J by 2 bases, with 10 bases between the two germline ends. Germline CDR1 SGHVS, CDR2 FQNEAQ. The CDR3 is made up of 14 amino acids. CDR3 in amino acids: CASSLTGLTYEQYF. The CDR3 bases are TGTGCCAGCAGCTTAACAGGCCTGACCTACGAGCAGTACTTC.

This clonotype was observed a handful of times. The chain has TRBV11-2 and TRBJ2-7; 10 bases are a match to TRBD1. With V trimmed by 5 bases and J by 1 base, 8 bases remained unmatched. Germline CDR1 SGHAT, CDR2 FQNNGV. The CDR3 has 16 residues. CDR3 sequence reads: CASSPHGQGGSYEQYF. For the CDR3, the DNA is TGTGCCAGCAGCCCCCACGGACAGGGGGGTTCCTACGAGCAGTACTTC.

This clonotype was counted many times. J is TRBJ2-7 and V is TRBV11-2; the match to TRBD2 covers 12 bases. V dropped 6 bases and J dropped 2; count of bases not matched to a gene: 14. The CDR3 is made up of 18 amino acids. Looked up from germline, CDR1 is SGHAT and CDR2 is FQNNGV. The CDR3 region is CASRPAGTSGSIAYEQYF. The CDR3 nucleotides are TGTGCCAGCAGACCCGCCGGGACTAGCGGGTCCATAGCCTACGAGCAGTACTTC.

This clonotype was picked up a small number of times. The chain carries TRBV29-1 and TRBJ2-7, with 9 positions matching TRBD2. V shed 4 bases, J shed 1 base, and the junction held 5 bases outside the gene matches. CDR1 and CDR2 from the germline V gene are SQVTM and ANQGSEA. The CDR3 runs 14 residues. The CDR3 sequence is CSVGGTSRSYEQYF. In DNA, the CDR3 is TGCAGCGTTGGGGGGACTAGCAGATCCTACGAGCAGTACTTC.

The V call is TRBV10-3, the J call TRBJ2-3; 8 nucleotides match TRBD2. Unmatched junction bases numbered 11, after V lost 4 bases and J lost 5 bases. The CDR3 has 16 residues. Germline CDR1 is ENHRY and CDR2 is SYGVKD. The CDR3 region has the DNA TGTGCCATCAGTGCGACCGGGACTAGTTTGGGAGATACGCAGTATTTT. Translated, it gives CAISATGTSLGDTQYF.

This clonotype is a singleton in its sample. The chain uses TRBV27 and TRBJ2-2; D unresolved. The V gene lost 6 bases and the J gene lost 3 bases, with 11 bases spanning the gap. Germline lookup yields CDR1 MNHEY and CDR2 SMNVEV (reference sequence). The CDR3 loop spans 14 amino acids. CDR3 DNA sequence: TGTGCCAGCAGCCGGCTGTCCGACACCGGGGAGCTGTTTTTT. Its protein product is CASSRLSDTGELFF.

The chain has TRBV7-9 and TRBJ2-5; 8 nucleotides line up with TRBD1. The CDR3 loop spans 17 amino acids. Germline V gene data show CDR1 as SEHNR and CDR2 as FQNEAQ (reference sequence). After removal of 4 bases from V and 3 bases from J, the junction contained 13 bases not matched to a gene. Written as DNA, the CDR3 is TGTGCCAGCAGCTCCCCTCGGGATCACAGGGGGAAAGAGACCCAGTACTTC. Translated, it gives CASSSPRDHRGKETQYF.

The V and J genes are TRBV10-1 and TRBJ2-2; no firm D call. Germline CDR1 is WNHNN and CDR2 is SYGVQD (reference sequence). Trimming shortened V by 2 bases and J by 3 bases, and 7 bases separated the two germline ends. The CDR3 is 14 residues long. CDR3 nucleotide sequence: TGCGCCAGCAGTGAGCGTGCCTACACCGGGGAGCTGTTTTTT. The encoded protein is CASSERAYTGELFF.